These T cell receptor beta chains were read from a single sample in a study of cytomegalovirus exposure and HLA in healthy donors. Sequenced by immunoSEQ multiplex PCR; TCRdb stores in-frame clones only, minus some. The sample lists some 200,000 clones, roughly 68% occurring once. Sequencing was done on a sample of PBMCs. These receptors all stem from a man aged 35 to 55 in good health and CMV-seropositive. Both conserved end residues are part of each CDR3. The D gene is left open where the match is weak. Some rows have no size entry. The others give once, few or many, or a class for an expanded clone.

j_call,clone_size,v_call,d_call,cdr3_nt,cdr3_aa
TRBJ1-4,-,TRBV19,-,TGTGCCAGTAGTATACCCCTCGGGAGGTTTGAAAAACTGTTTTTT,CASSIPLGRFEKLFF
TRBJ1-1,few,TRBV5-6,-,TGTGCCAGCAGTACAGGGCGCCTAGACACTGAAGCTTTCTTT,CASSTGRLDTEAFF
TRBJ2-7,-,TRBV5-1,TRBD2,TGCGCCAGCAGCTTGGCCCGGGGGGAGAACCACGAGCAGTACTTC,CASSLARGENHEQYF
TRBJ1-4,-,TRBV4-1,-,TGCGCCAGCAGCCAAGATATGAGTTTTGAAAAACTGTTTTTT,CASSQDMSFEKLFF
TRBJ2-2,-,TRBV5-4,-,TGTGCCAGCAGCTTGCAGAACACCGGGGAGCTGTTTTTT,CASSLQNTGELFF
TRBJ2-1,-,TRBV19,-,TGTGCCAGTAAAGGGGGCTCCTACAATGAGCAGTTCTTC,CASKGGSYNEQFF
TRBJ1-2,once,TRBV6-5,-,TGTGCCAGCAGTTCGAAAACAGGGTATCCCTATGGCTACACCTTC,CASSSKTGYPYGYTF
TRBJ2-1,-,TRBV5-1,TRBD1,TGCGCCAGCAGCTTTGGTCGGACAGGGGGGGTGGTCTACAATGAGCAGTTCTTC,CASSFGRTGGVVYNEQFF
TRBJ1-5,once,TRBV19,-,TGTGCCAGTAGTATCGGGGGTACGAGCAATCAGCCCCAGCATTTT,CASSIGGTSNQPQHF
TRBJ1-4,few,TRBV13,-,TGTGCCAGCAGCTGGGGGGAAGGAGAAAAACTGTTTTTT,CASSWGEGEKLFF
TRBJ1-6,-,TRBV4-3,-,TGCGCCAGCAGCCAAGGGAGGGAGGACTCCTATAATTCACCCCTCCACTTT,CASSQGREDSYNSPLHF
TRBJ2-2,-,TRBV11-1,TRBD1,TGTGCCAGCAGCCAAAACAGGGGGCTCGGGGAGCTGTTTTTT,CASSQNRGLGELFF
TRBJ2-5,once,TRBV28,TRBD2,TGTGCCAGCAGTTTTTCCCTAGCGGGGGCGCCTGGACCAGGCCAAGAGACCCAGTACTTC,CASSFSLAGAPGPGQETQYF
TRBJ2-5,-,TRBV7-6,-,TGTGCCAGCAGCTTAGGTCTGGAGGACCAGTACTTC,CASSLGLEDQYF
TRBJ2-3,-,TRBV5-1,-,TGCGCCAGCAGGTCTCGAGGGCTAGCGATGGATACGCAGTATTTT,CASRSRGLAMDTQYF
TRBJ2-7,few,TRBV5-1,-,TGCGCCAGCAGCTTCGGCGGGGGCGGATACGAGCAGTACTTC,CASSFGGGGYEQYF